These 30 T cell receptor beta chains were all obtained from the same sample, sequenced in a study of human T cells and chemical hapten exposure. TCRdb fed the RACE reads into MiXCR, producing one record per CDR3 protein. Among some 360,000 distinct CDR3 sequences listed, more than 4.5% were seen once. Time point described: pre-sensitization, week 0. As for treatment: therapeutic diphenylcyclopropenone sensitization with weekly scalp DPC. The input for sequencing was whole blood, taken in connection with sensitization to the hapten diphenylcyclopropenone (DPC). Every receptor here comes from a woman in her forties or fifties with alopecia areata. Some clones in this sample may be carry-over from other donors' samples.

Comments on this clonotype: It may be a read error: a sequence one base away is much more abundant. The chain links TRBV6-1 to TRBJ1-4; tentative D call: TRBD1 (6 bases). The CDR3 extends over 14 amino acids. V was shortened by 5 bases and J by 4 bases, with 11 bases between the two germline ends. Germline V gene sequence: CDR1 MNHNS, CDR2 SASEGT. The DNA for the CDR3 is TGTGCCAGCAGTCCGACAGGCCTTAATGAAAAACTGTTTTTT. It specifies CASSPTGLNEKLFF.

J is TRBJ2-2 and V is TRBV24-1, with TRBD2 matching over 8 bases. The CDR3 has 15 amino acids. CDR1 KGHDR and CDR2 SFDVKD come from the germline V gene. With 4 bases clipped from V and 6 bases from J, the junction kept 6 bases outside the gene matches. The CDR3 is CATSESGRAPGELFF. DNA of the CDR3: TGTGCCACCAGTGAAAGCGGGAGAGCTCCCGGGGAGCTGTTTTTT.

The chain recombines TRBV24-1 with TRBJ2-2; maybe TRBD2 (6 bases). This CDR3 contains 15 residues. Germline CDR1 KGHDR, CDR2 SFDVKD. The V and J ends lost 3 bases and 6 bases respectively, with 13 bases between them. This CDR3 is CATSDGGTPPGELFF. In nucleotides, the CDR3 is TGTGCCACCAGTGATGGCGGGACGCCCCCCGGGGAGCTGTTTTTT.

A few counts support this clonotype. The V gene is TRBV28, the J gene TRBJ1-5; D perhaps matches TRBD1 (5 bases). Germline V lookup: CDR1 MDHEN, CDR2 SYDVKM. The V end was cut by 5 bases, the J end by 2 bases, with 19 bases between. The CDR3 has 17 amino acids. CDR3 DNA: TGTGCCAGCAGTCCGTATACCCCAGGGCAGGGCAATCAGCCCCAGCATTTT. This codes for CASSPYTPGQGNQPQHF. The full variable domain, with the rest looked up from reference TRBV28 and TRBJ1-5, is DVKVTQSSRYLVKRTGEKVFLECVQDMDHENMFWYRQDPGLGLRLIYFSYDVKMKEKGDIPEGYSVSREKKERFSLILESASTNQTSMYLCASSPYTPGQGNQPQHFGDGTRLSIL.

This clonotype was seen more than once but under ten times. The chain employs TRBV20-1 and TRBJ2-3, with D tentatively TRBD2 (5 bases). Germline lookup yields CDR1 DFQATT and CDR2 SNEGSKA (reference sequence). Trimming shortened V by 3 bases and J by 3 bases, and 10 bases separated the two germline ends. This CDR3 is 13 amino acids long. The CDR3 spells CSARAWTTDTQYF. As DNA, the CDR3 is TGCAGTGCTAGGGCTTGGACTACAGATACGCAGTATTTT.

This clonotype has ten or more counts. An end of the junction differs from the germline gene, which may be a read error. CDR3 coding DNA: TGTGCCAGCAGCCAAAGCACAGATACGCAGTATTTT. It translates to CASSQSTDTQYF. This chain connects TRBV5-1 to TRBJ2-3; D gene ambiguous. Germline assignment: CDR1 SGHRS and CDR2 YFSETQ. The CDR3 contains 12 residues.

This clonotype was observed a handful of times. V is TRBV27 and J is TRBJ2-7, with TRBD1 matching over 8 bases. CDR1 is MNHEY, CDR2 SMNVEV, per germline (reference sequence). The CDR3 spans 14 residues. The V gene end was trimmed by 6 bases and the J gene end by 2 bases; junction bases not matched to a gene: 6. CDR3 in DNA: TGTGCCAGCAGCGATACAGGGGGTCCCTACGAGCAGTACTTC. It specifies CASSDTGGPYEQYF.

The J gene is TRBJ1-6, the V gene TRBV7-8, with TRBD1 as a possible D gene (5 bases). Germline CDR1 is SGHVS and CDR2 is FQNEAQ. V shed 1 base and J shed 5 bases, with 18 bases lying between them. The CDR3 has 18 residues. CDR3 loop: CASSLVGAWTQNNSPLHF. For the CDR3, the DNA is TGTGCCAGCAGCTTAGTAGGGGCCTGGACCCAGAATAATTCACCCCTCCACTTT. Filled out from reference TRBV7-8 and TRBJ1-6, the complete variable domain reads GAGVSQSPRYKVAKRGQDVALRCDPISGHVSLFWYQQALGQGPEFLTYFQNEAQLDKSGLPSDRFFAERPEGSVSTLKIQRTQQEDSAVYLCASSLVGAWTQNNSPLHFGNGTRLTVT.

The sample holds many counts of this clonotype. This chain joins TRBV27 and TRBJ2-1; 11 positions match TRBD2. Germline V lookup: CDR1 MNHEY, CDR2 SMNVEV (reference sequence). The CDR3 totals 16 residues. Unmatched junction bases numbered 6, after V lost 3 bases and J lost 5 bases. The CDR3, as DNA: TGTGCCAGCAGTTTCATAGCGGGAGGGCCTCACAATGAGCAGTTCTTC. It specifies CASSFIAGGPHNEQFF.

This clonotype appeared many times. The chain links TRBV20-1 to TRBJ1-5; 7 positions agree with TRBD1. The CDR3 is 16 amino acids. The junction had 8 bases not matched to a gene; V was cut back by 1 base and J by 2 bases. The germline V gene has CDR1 DFQATT and CDR2 SNEGSKA (reference sequence). CDR3 sequence: CSARVPGGTRNQPQHF. The CDR3 DNA reads TGCAGTGCTAGAGTACCAGGGGGAACTCGCAATCAGCCCCAGCATTTT.

This clonotype came up a few times. The chain is built from TRBV12-3 or TRBV12-4 and TRBJ2-5, with 10 bases fitting TRBD2. After removal of 0 bases from V and 3 bases from J, the junction contained 10 bases not matched to a gene. The CDR3 totals 18 residues. CDR3 in amino acids: CASSLAYGLAGVEETQYF. The CDR3 DNA follows: TGTGCCAGCAGTTTAGCATACGGGCTAGCGGGAGTGGAAGAGACCCAGTACTTC.

This rearrangement joins TRBV12-5 to TRBJ1-2, with a weak D call TRBD1 (5 bases). Looked up from germline, CDR1 is LGHNT and CDR2 is FRNRAP. The CDR3 loop spans 13 amino acids. V lost 3 bases and J 2 bases, leaving 7 bases between the germline ends. CDR3 in DNA: TGTGCTAGTGGTTTAGCAGGGAACTATGGCTACACCTTC. Translated, it gives CASGLAGNYGYTF.

This clonotype was seen at least ten times. The V gene is TRBV28, the J gene TRBJ1-1; D call uncertain. This CDR3 contains 14 residues. Trimming cost V 2 bases and J 3 bases, with 10 bases left between them. CDR1 and CDR2 (germline): MDHEN, SYDVKM. CDR3 bases: TGTGCCAGCAGTTTACTCATTGGGGACACTGAAGCTTTCTTT. Protein product: CASSLLIGDTEAFF.

This clonotype was seen many times. The chain joins TRBV29-1 to TRBJ2-5; 10 nucleotides align to TRBD2. Germline CDR1 is SQVTM and CDR2 is ANQGSEA. Germline trimming cut 4 bases from V and 10 bases from J; bases unmatched to any gene: 15. The CDR3 is 15 amino acids. CDR3 sequence reads: CSVGMEGLAALSQYF. CDR3 coding DNA: TGCAGCGTTGGAATGGAAGGACTAGCGGCCTTAAGCCAGTACTTC.

This clonotype was seen repeatedly, ten times or more. This chain uses TRBV6-5 with TRBJ2-1, with D hard to call. V shed 0 bases and J shed 2 bases, with 8 bases lying between them. Germline loops: CDR1 MNHEY, CDR2 SVGAGI. The CDR3 sequence is 15 residues long. The chain's CDR3 is CASSYSRNPYNEQFF. In DNA form, the CDR3 reads TGTGCCAGCAGTTACTCCAGAAATCCCTACAATGAGCAGTTCTTC.

This chain uses TRBV28 with TRBJ2-1, with 7 positions matching TRBD1. In germline, CDR1 is MDHEN, CDR2 SYDVKM. Losses at the gene ends were 6 bases for V and 0 bases for J; bases not matched to a gene: 5. CDR3 length: 15 residues. The CDR3 region has the DNA TGTGCCAGCAGCCTAGACAGGGTCTCCTACAATGAGCAGTTCTTC. Translated, it gives CASSLDRVSYNEQFF.

The CDR3 bases are TGTGCCAGCAGTGAACAGGGGCTTGGAGAGACCCAGTACTTC. Its protein is CASSEQGLGETQYF. The genes are TRBV2 and TRBJ2-5; tentative D call: TRBD1 (6 bases). This CDR3 contains 14 residues. Germline V gene data show CDR1 as SNHLY and CDR2 as FYNNEI. The ends were cut back, 2 bases at V and 4 bases at J, with 11 bases in the middle.

This clonotype appeared many times. The chain carries TRBV5-1 and TRBJ2-5; 11 bases fit TRBD2. There are 17 residues in the CDR3. CDR1 and CDR2 from the germline V gene are SGHRS and YFSETQ. V was clipped by 0 bases and J by 1 base; unmatched bases: 5. CDR3: CASSLVLAGGLQETQYF. In nucleotides, the CDR3 is TGCGCCAGCAGCTTGGTTCTAGCGGGAGGACTCCAAGAGACCCAGTACTTC.

This clonotype was found many times. CDR3 sequence (DNA): TGTGCCAGCAGCCCGGGACATGGACCCTACGAGCAGTACTTC. This encodes CASSPGHGPYEQYF. The gene calls are TRBV28 and TRBJ2-7; D possibly corresponds to TRBD1 (6 bases). CDR1 is MDHEN, CDR2 SYDVKM, per germline. The CDR3 spans 14 residues. The germline V and J ends were trimmed by 6 bases and 2 bases, with 14 bases remaining between them.

This sequence joins TRBV10-1 and TRBJ1-4, with 7 bases lining up with TRBD1. V was clipped by 6 bases and J by 0 bases; unmatched bases: 10. The CDR3 is 17 amino acids. The germline gives CDR1 WNHNN, CDR2 SYGVQD (reference sequence). CDR3 amino acids: CASRGGTDAATNEKLFF. The CDR3 DNA reads TGCGCCAGCAGGGGCGGGACAGACGCTGCAACTAATGAAAAACTGTTTTTT.

The rearrangement links TRBV20-1 to TRBJ2-3; 9 bases are a match to TRBD2. V shed 4 bases, J shed 0 bases, and the junction held 14 bases outside the gene matches. The CDR3 covers 18 residues. In germline, CDR1 is DFQATT, CDR2 SNEGSKA (reference sequence). The CDR3 protein is CSAKPGLAGPISTDTQYF. CDR3 nucleotides: TGCAGTGCTAAGCCAGGGCTAGCGGGACCCATTAGCACAGATACGCAGTATTTT.

V and J are TRBV27 and TRBJ2-7; D is possibly TRBD2 (5 bases). This CDR3 has 14 amino acids. Trimming removed 2 bases from V and 2 bases from J, with 10 bases in between. Germline-derived CDR1 and CDR2 are MNHEY and SMNVEV (reference sequence). The CDR3 protein is CASSLAGPAYEQYF. In DNA form, the CDR3 reads TGTGCCAGCAGTTTAGCGGGTCCGGCCTACGAGCAGTACTTC.

The table lists this clonotype with many counts. CDR3 nucleotides: TGTGCCAGCTCACGGGAACAAGCGGGGGGGCCAGATACGCAGTATTTT. This sequence encodes CASSREQAGGPDTQYF. The chain joins TRBV18 to TRBJ2-3; 10 bases are a match to TRBD2. CDR3 length: 16 residues. Per germline, CDR1 KGHSH and CDR2 LQKENI. J was trimmed by 4 bases and V by 4 bases; bases with no gene match: 8.

This clonotype was found many times. The V call is TRBV29-1, the J call TRBJ2-2, with 8 bases lining up with TRBD1. Germline V gene lookup returns CDR1 SQVTM and CDR2 ANQGSEA. Trimming at V came to 7 bases and at J to 5 bases, leaving 6 bases not matched to a gene. The CDR3 consists of 13 residues. In nucleotides, the CDR3 is TGCAGCGCCCAGGGGGCTGGGACCGGGGAGCTGTTTTTT. Protein sequence: CSAQGAGTGELFF.

This clonotype was seen at least ten times. The V call is TRBV2, the J call TRBJ2-3, with no clear D. Trimming pared 1 base from V and 2 bases from J, leaving 4 bases between. The CDR3 runs to 13 residues. Looked up from germline, CDR1 is SNHLY and CDR2 is FYNNEI. The CDR3 nucleotides are TGTGCCAGCAGTGAAGGAACCACAGATACGCAGTATTTT. Translated, it gives CASSEGTTDTQYF.

The chain combines TRBV7-2 with TRBJ2-1; the match to TRBD2 covers 11 bases. V was clipped by 6 bases and J by 6 bases; unmatched bases: 10. CDR1 and CDR2 (germline): SGHTA, FQGNSA. The CDR3 has 16 residues. The CDR3 DNA is TGTGCCAGCAGTCCCACCGGGACTAGCGGTGGCAATGAGCAGTTCTTC. Protein sequence: CASSPTGTSGGNEQFF.

V usage is TRBV9 and J usage is TRBJ1-6, with a possible D match to TRBD1 (5 bases). Germline loops: CDR1 SGDLS, CDR2 YYNGEE. V was clipped by 0 bases and J by 12 bases, with 10 bases between them. This CDR3 is 13 amino acids long. CDR3 sequence reads: CASSVVGLQPLHF. CDR3 nucleotide sequence: TGTGCCAGCAGCGTAGTGGGGCTCCAACCCCTCCACTTT.

This clonotype has only a few counts. V gene TRBV18 combines with J gene TRBJ2-1; no definite D call. Germline assignment: CDR1 KGHSH and CDR2 LQKENI. V dropped 3 bases and J dropped 10 bases, with 10 bases sitting between them. The CDR3 covers 12 residues. CDR3 amino acids: CASSPVKLEQFF. The CDR3 nucleotides read TGTGCCAGCTCACCGGTCAAATTGGAGCAGTTCTTC.

This clonotype was counted once. The chain couples TRBV6-2 or TRBV6-3 to TRBJ2-1, with 14 bases lining up with TRBD2. The J segment lost 5 bases and the V segment lost 6 bases, leaving 9 bases of the junction unmatched. Germline lookup yields CDR1 MNHEY and CDR2 SVGEGT. The CDR3 sequence is 17 residues long. In DNA, the CDR3 is TGTGCCAGCAGACGACGACTAGCGGGAGGGGGCAACAATGAGCAGTTCTTC. This sequence encodes CASRRRLAGGGNNEQFF.

This clonotype was seen repeatedly, ten times or more. The rearrangement links TRBV6-6 to TRBJ2-7; D gene unclear. Trimming took off 7 bases at V and 0 bases at J, with 10 bases between the two ends. CDR3 length: 13 amino acids. Per germline, CDR1 MNHNY and CDR2 SVGAGI (reference sequence). The CDR3 here is CASTRVGSYEQYF. The CDR3 region has the DNA TGTGCCAGCACCCGGGTCGGCTCCTACGAGCAGTACTTC.